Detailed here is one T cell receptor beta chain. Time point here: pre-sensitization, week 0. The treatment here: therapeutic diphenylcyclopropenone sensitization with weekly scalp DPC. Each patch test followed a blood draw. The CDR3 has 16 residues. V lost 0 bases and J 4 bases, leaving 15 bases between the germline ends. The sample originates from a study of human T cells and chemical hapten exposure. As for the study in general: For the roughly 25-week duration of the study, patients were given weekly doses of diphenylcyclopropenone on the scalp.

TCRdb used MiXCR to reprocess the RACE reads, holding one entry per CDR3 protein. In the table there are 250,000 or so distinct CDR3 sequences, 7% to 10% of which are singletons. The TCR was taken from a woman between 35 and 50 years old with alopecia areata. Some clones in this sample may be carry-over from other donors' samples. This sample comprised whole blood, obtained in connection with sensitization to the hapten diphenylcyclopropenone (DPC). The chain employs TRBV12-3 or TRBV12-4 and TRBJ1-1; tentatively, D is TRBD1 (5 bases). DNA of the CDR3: TGTGCCAGCAGTTTAGCGTGGGGGTCTAGGGGCACTGAAGCTTTCTTT. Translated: CASSLAWGSRGTEAFF.